This T cell receptor beta chain was recovered during a study of CD8+ T cells in alopecia areata. Study information: Patients given treatment had severity scored by the percentage of scalp area affected.

Treatment denoted: oral pan-JAK inhibitor, 5-10 mg twice daily. This clone was counted only a few times. The antigen is not known. It was cDNA, reverse transcribed from extracted RNA, that served as the sequencing template. This table comes from immunoSEQ multiplex PCR, and its TCRdb copy is limited to in-frame clones, with some not included. The sample records 65,000 to 75,000 clones, about 30% being singletons. General study points: While patients received tofacitinib, many expanded lesional clones remained present in scalp and blood.

This CDR3 region has 11 residues. V was shortened by 7 bases and J by 2 bases, with 6 bases between the two germline ends. Germline lookup yields CDR1 SGDLS and CDR2 YYNGEE. The chain links TRBV9 to TRBJ2-5; no clear D gene. The sample was CD8+ T cells sorted from blood, taken at week 4, from a patient treated with tofacitinib. The receptor comes from a human donor with alopecia areata. The CDR3 spells CASGPQETQYF. For the CDR3, the DNA is TGTGCCAGCGGCCCGCAAGAGACCCAGTACTTC.